Listed below are T cell receptor beta chains from one sample, sequenced in a study of blood T cell repertoires in COVID-19. This table comes from immunoSEQ multiplex PCR, and its TCRdb copy is limited to in-frame clones, with some not included. The data hold around 100,000 clones, with more than 65% observed a single time. The sequenced sample consisted of peripheral blood. The source of these receptors is a woman in her 70s with acute or convalescent COVID-19. The CDR3 runs from the conserved cysteine through the conserved F or W. Fields, in order: J gene, V gene, clone size, CDR3 protein. Some rows mark clone size as missing; the rest say once, few, many or name a class of expanded clone.

j_call: TRBJ1-1
v_call: TRBV18
clone_size: -
cdr3_aa: CASSPLTEANTEAFF

j_call: TRBJ1-1
v_call: TRBV11-2
clone_size: -
cdr3_aa: CASSFQGNTEAFF

j_call: TRBJ1-4
v_call: TRBV6-2/TRBV6-3
clone_size: -
cdr3_aa: CASSSGQGRGEKLFF

j_call: TRBJ1-4
v_call: TRBV28
clone_size: -
cdr3_aa: CASSFRDLDEKLFF

j_call: TRBJ1-5
v_call: TRBV15
clone_size: -
cdr3_aa: CATSRDWDRGIPFRSNQPQHF

j_call: TRBJ1-5
v_call: TRBV27
clone_size: -
cdr3_aa: CASSSPGYQQPQHF

j_call: TRBJ2-5
v_call: TRBV5-1
clone_size: -
cdr3_aa: CASQLADRGDLQETQYF

j_call: TRBJ1-5
v_call: TRBV3-1/TRBV3-2
clone_size: once
cdr3_aa: CASSQGDRQGNTPQHF

j_call: TRBJ2-7
v_call: TRBV11-2
clone_size: -
cdr3_aa: CASSLSAGAYEQYF

j_call: TRBJ2-5
v_call: TRBV4-1
clone_size: -
cdr3_aa: CASSQGDRGETQYF

j_call: TRBJ2-5
v_call: TRBV19
clone_size: -
cdr3_aa: CASSINREETQYF

j_call: TRBJ1-2
v_call: TRBV4-1
clone_size: -
cdr3_aa: CASSQDRGGRLGALFDGYTF

j_call: TRBJ2-5
v_call: TRBV6-5
clone_size: -
cdr3_aa: CASSFDSQGTQYF

j_call: TRBJ1-5
v_call: TRBV18
clone_size: -
cdr3_aa: CASSPPVLGSNQPQHF

j_call: TRBJ1-1
v_call: TRBV12-3/TRBV12-4
clone_size: -
cdr3_aa: CASRRQLNTEAFF

j_call: TRBJ2-3
v_call: TRBV6-6
clone_size: once
cdr3_aa: CASKRPRVGLTDTQYF

j_call: TRBJ2-6
v_call: TRBV2
clone_size: once
cdr3_aa: CASSATGPSGANVLTF

j_call: TRBJ2-6
v_call: TRBV12-3/TRBV12-4
clone_size: -
cdr3_aa: CASSFPGEVLTF

j_call: TRBJ1-2
v_call: TRBV7-9
clone_size: -
cdr3_aa: CASSFSRLGDSPGYTF

j_call: TRBJ1-2
v_call: TRBV7-2
clone_size: -
cdr3_aa: CASSSGVNYGYTF

j_call: TRBJ2-1
v_call: TRBV4-1
clone_size: -
cdr3_aa: CASSQAESYNEQFF

j_call: TRBJ2-7
v_call: TRBV5-1
clone_size: once
cdr3_aa: CASMEGPSSYEQYF

j_call: TRBJ2-5
v_call: TRBV7-3
clone_size: -
cdr3_aa: CASSLGGAGQETQYF

j_call: TRBJ1-1
v_call: TRBV7-6
clone_size: once
cdr3_aa: CASSRTGQGVTEAFF

j_call: TRBJ2-7
v_call: TRBV5-1
clone_size: -
cdr3_aa: CASSPQGRSEQYF

j_call: TRBJ2-7
v_call: TRBV19
clone_size: -
cdr3_aa: CASMGRGSYEQYF

j_call: TRBJ2-5
v_call: TRBV9
clone_size: -
cdr3_aa: CASTETSGGPQETQYF

j_call: TRBJ1-4
v_call: TRBV28
clone_size: -
cdr3_aa: CASGTAGPTNEKLFF

j_call: TRBJ2-1
v_call: TRBV2
clone_size: -
cdr3_aa: CAILRQGRDPNEQFF

j_call: TRBJ2-2
v_call: TRBV3-1/TRBV3-2
clone_size: few
cdr3_aa: CASSLASGPLGELFF

j_call: TRBJ1-1
v_call: TRBV5-1
clone_size: -
cdr3_aa: CASSSLSMNTEAFF

j_call: TRBJ1-4
v_call: TRBV6-5
clone_size: few
cdr3_aa: CASSLMQGNEKLFF